The rows below give T cell receptor beta chains drawn from one sample of a study of cytomegalovirus exposure and HLA in healthy donors. The assay was immunoSEQ multiplex PCR, and TCRdb's table has in-frame clones only and misses some. The sample has around 60,000 clones, over 85% seen once. The sample consisted of PBMCs. These receptors came from a man between 18 and 29 years old in good health and CMV-seropositive. Both conserved end residues are part of each CDR3. A D gene is named only where the DNA matches it firmly. For some rows the clone size is stated as once, few or many, or as a class when expanded; others skip it.

NA NA TRBJ2-5 TRBV7-9 TGTGCCAGCAGCTTCGCAGAGGGAGAGACCCAGTACTTC CASSFAEGETQYF
NA NA TRBJ2-7 TRBV4-3 TGCGCCAGCAGCCAAGATACCAGGGGGGCCCACGAGCAGTACTTC CASSQDTRGAHEQYF
NA once TRBJ1-1 TRBV7-2 TGTGCCAGCAGCTTCAGGGGTTCAGGCACTGAAGCTTTCTTT CASSFRGSGTEAFF
TRBD1 NA TRBJ1-4 TRBV4-3 TGCGCCAGCAGCCAAGACTACAGGGGGGCTAATGAAAAACTGTTTTTT CASSQDYRGANEKLFF
NA NA TRBJ1-1 TRBV30 TGTGCCTGGAGGTGGGGATCAGGGACTGAAGCTTTCTTT CAWRWGSGTEAFF
TRBD1 NA TRBJ2-7 TRBV6-5 TGTGCCAGCAGTTTCCGACAGGGGGCATCCTACGAGCAGTACTTC CASSFRQGASYEQYF
NA NA TRBJ2-7 TRBV7-2 TGTGCCAGCAGCTTAGGGGCCGTTGGCTACGAGCAGTACTTC CASSLGAVGYEQYF
NA NA TRBJ1-1 TRBV29-1 TGCAGCGTTGACCGAACTCAAACGGGCACTGAAGCTTTCTTT CSVDRTQTGTEAFF
NA NA TRBJ1-4 TRBV6-5 TGTGCCAGCAGTTACTCCCGGGGGGTGGGGGAAAAACTGTTTTTT CASSYSRGVGEKLFF
NA NA TRBJ2-5 TRBV2 TGTGCCAGCAGTGTCCAGCAAGAGACCCAGTACTTC CASSVQQETQYF
TRBD2 once TRBJ2-5 TRBV4-2 TGTGCCAGCAGCCAACGGGTAGCGGGGGGGCAGCAGGGAGAGACCCAGTACTTC CASSQRVAGGQQGETQYF
NA NA TRBJ2-2 TRBV9 TGTGCCAGCAGCGAACAACCTCTCTTAACAGACACCGGGGAGCTGTTTTTT CASSEQPLLTDTGELFF
NA NA TRBJ1-4 TRBV10-3 TGTGCCTCAAGGGCCAGGGGTACTAATGAAAAACTGTTTTTT CASRARGTNEKLFF
NA NA TRBJ1-5 TRBV4-1 TGCGCCAGCGCTGCGTATAGCAATCAGCCCCAGCATTTT CASAAYSNQPQHF
NA NA TRBJ2-1 TRBV4-1 TGCGCCAGCAGCCAAGATTCGAGGTTCCGGAGGGATGAGCAGTTCTTC CASSQDSRFRRDEQFF